These 7 T cell receptor beta chains were sequenced from one sample in a study of blood T cell repertoires in COVID-19 (dated by TCRdb to 2018 to 2020). Library creation used the immunoSEQ multiplex PCR assay. TCRdb provides this immuneACCESS table in a form limited to in-frame rearrangements. Some clones are lacking; in checked studies, under half of them reflect an unresolved V gene, and why the rest are absent is not known. Recorded for this sample are roughly 340,000 clones; roughly 90% of them occurred a single time. Around 3% of the sample comes from the top ten. The sample was peripheral blood. These receptors were collected from a woman between 25 and 40 years old with COVID-19, enrolled during active disease.

This rearrangement joins TRBV28 to TRBJ2-3; D perhaps matches TRBD2 (5 bases). This CDR3 contains 16 residues. V was shortened by 5 bases and J by 0 bases, with 15 bases between the two germline ends. Germline lookup yields CDR1 MDHEN and CDR2 SYDVKM. The CDR3 here is CASSTPGYVSTDTQYF. The CDR3, as DNA: TGTGCCAGCAGTACCCCGGGGTACGTTAGCACAGATACGCAGTATTTT.

The chain joins TRBV19 to TRBJ2-4, with D perhaps matching TRBD1 (5 bases). The germline V gene has CDR1 LNHDA and CDR2 SQIVND (reference sequence). The ends were cut back, 6 bases at V and 7 bases at J, with 16 bases in the middle. This CDR3 comprises 14 residues. CDR3 loop: CASRDGQLSNIQYF. DNA for the CDR3: TGTGCCAGTAGGGACGGACAATTGTCGAACATTCAGTACTTC.

The genes are TRBV6-5 and TRBJ2-1; D ambiguous. This CDR3 has 15 amino acids. With 2 bases removed from V and 0 bases from J, the gap between germline ends came to 8 bases. The germline gives CDR1 MNHEY, CDR2 SVGAGI. CDR3 sequence reads: CASSYERVSYNEQFF. The CDR3 nucleotides are TGTGCCAGCAGTTACGAGAGAGTCTCCTACAATGAGCAGTTCTTC.

J is TRBJ2-1 and V is TRBV18, with 8 bases lining up with TRBD1. Germline loops: CDR1 KGHSH, CDR2 LQKENI. V gave up 6 bases and J gave up 0 bases; unmatched junction bases: 7. This CDR3 is built from 16 residues. The CDR3 DNA follows: TGTGCCAGCTCGTTCTCCGGGACAGGCTCCTACAATGAGCAGTTCTTC. The encoded protein is CASSFSGTGSYNEQFF.

Points on this clone: An end of the junction does not agree with germline; a read error may underlie this. CDR3 amino acids: CASRANQGNPTGELFF. CDR3 coding DNA: TGTGCTAGCAGGGCCAACCAGGGAAATCCCACCGGGGAGCTGTTTTTT. The V gene is TRBV7-7, the J gene TRBJ2-2, with TRBD1 as a possible D gene (5 bases). CDR1 SSHAT and CDR2 FNYEAQ come from the germline V gene (reference sequence). The CDR3 totals 16 residues.

The chain couples TRBV7-9 to TRBJ1-1; tentatively, D is TRBD1 (6 bases). Trimming left V 5 bases short and J 9 bases short, with 19 bases between. CDR1 is SEHNR, CDR2 FQNEAQ, per germline (reference sequence). This CDR3 contains 14 residues. The CDR3 DNA sequence: TGTGCCAGCAGCCGGGACATGTTTAGGGATAAAGCTTTCTTT. Translation gives CASSRDMFRDKAFF. The complete variable domain, with remaining parts taken from reference TRBV7-9 and TRBJ1-1, reads DTGVSQNPRHKITKRGQNVTFRCDPISEHNRLYWYRQTLGQGPEFLTYFQNEAQLEKSRLLSDRFSAERPKGSFSTLEIQRTEQGDSAMYLCASSRDMFRDKAFFGQGTRLTVV.

The CDR3 loop reads CSVEGSHTYEQYF. The CDR3 bases are TGCAGCGTTGAGGGCAGCCATACCTACGAGCAGTACTTC. The rearrangement links TRBV29-1 to TRBJ2-7, with D hard to call. Germline V gene data show CDR1 as SQVTM and CDR2 as ANQGSEA. The V end was cut by 3 bases, the J end by 2 bases, with 11 bases between. The CDR3 sequence is 13 residues long.